Listed below are T cell receptor beta chains from one sample, sequenced in a study of regulatory T cells in long-lasting Graves disease. Each CDR3 protein gets one entry after TCRdb re-called the multiplex PCR reads with MiXCR. Among some 400,000 distinct CDR3 sequences, about 15% were seen once, and the ten largest hold 15% to 20%. The same sample was also used in a study of T cells in Graves' hyperthyroidism and ophthalmopathy.

Specimen: peripheral blood mononuclear cells (PBMCs), collected at new diagnosis, from a patient treated with antithyroid drugs. These receptors came from a woman aged 30 to 39 with Graves disease. CDR3s include the opening cysteine and the closing phenylalanine or tryptophan. D genes are given only for firm matches.

V gene,D gene,J gene,CDR3 protein
TRBV20-1,TRBD2,TRBJ2-5,CSARIRLAGGETQYF
TRBV5-5,.,TRBJ1-2,CASSLDSNYGYTF
TRBV6-1,TRBD2,TRBJ2-7,CASSDGGGPYEQYF
TRBV19,.,TRBJ1-1,CASSISGGPNTEAFF
TRBV20-1,TRBD1,TRBJ1-5,CSAYPGQGNQPQHF
TRBV27,TRBD2,TRBJ2-7,CASSPGGYAYEQYF
TRBV19,.,TRBJ2-5,CASSISRDEETQYF
TRBV10-1,TRBD1,TRBJ2-7,CARGVGTGNEQYF
TRBV27,.,TRBJ1-2,CASGQGDTNYGYTF
TRBV11-1,.,TRBJ1-2,CASSSSSGGNYGYTF
TRBV27,.,TRBJ1-4,CASSSRTTNEKLFF
TRBV9,TRBD1,TRBJ1-2,CASSVDRVARGGYTF
TRBV11-2,TRBD2,TRBJ2-3,CASSLMAGGPADTQYF
TRBV6-1,TRBD1,TRBJ2-6,CASRGTGSGANVLTF
TRBV18,.,TRBJ1-2,CASSPLDTTVGNGYTF
TRBV10-3,.,TRBJ2-3,CAIGEQGDTQYF
TRBV29-1,.,TRBJ1-1,CSVEDRATEAFF
TRBV3-1,.,TRBJ1-2,CASSVTPDEGYGYTF
TRBV6-2/TRBV6-3,.,TRBJ1-2,CASTQGTGLAGNQAQYGCTF
TRBV11-2,.,TRBJ2-4,CASSLRIVSGRSPIRYF
TRBV25-1,.,TRBJ1-1,CASSEFRGLNTEAFF
TRBV12-3/TRBV12-4,.,TRBJ2-7,CASSGHSGDEQYF
TRBV28,.,.,CASSLSLRETQYF
TRBV13,.,TRBJ1-5,CASSLGRTSQPQHF
TRBV20-1,.,TRBJ2-5,CSAEIGGPETQYF
TRBV6-5,TRBD1,TRBJ1-2,CASSYRGQGTGGDYGYTF
TRBV19,.,TRBJ1-5,CASSIDFAGASSQPQHF
TRBV20-1,.,TRBJ2-7,CSAREETYEQYF
TRBV27,TRBD1,TRBJ2-7,CASSLWATGAPYEQYF
TRBV6-5,TRBD1,TRBJ2-1,CASSYHPPGTGASYNEQFF
TRBV7-8,TRBD2,TRBJ2-1,CASTLLASSYNEQFF
TRBV12-3/TRBV12-4,.,TRBJ1-4,CASSPGSFNEKLFF
TRBV7-2,.,TRBJ2-3,CASSDRTDTQYF
TRBV5-6,.,TRBJ2-1,CASNPMGRSSYNEQFF
TRBV20-1,.,TRBJ1-3,CSAGPGVSGNTIYF
TRBV29-1,TRBD1,TRBJ2-7,CSVERGGDEQYF
TRBV20-1,TRBD2,TRBJ2-1,CSARGLAGDNEQFF
TRBV18,.,TRBJ2-3,CASSPVGGPDTQYF